The following is a T cell receptor beta chain sequence with its context. The antigen remains unidentified. This entry comes from a study of Ad26.COV2.S vaccination and SARS-CoV-2 variants. Findings and caveats of the study: Analytic work on TCR breadth and depth might have understated the full extent of total T cell responses. Following vaccination, spike-specific CD8+ and CD4+ T cell responses reportedly exhibited substantial breadth. Whether participants received vaccine or placebo, their non-spike TCR breadth was similar.

The treatment was: 15 to 20 received Ad26.COV2.S at low or high dose, single or two shots; about 5 received placebo; per-sample allocation not given. Sampling took place 63 days after the first vaccine or placebo injection. Generated by immunoSEQ multiplex PCR, the TCRdb table keeps only in-frame clones and is missing some. The data contain about 480,000 clones, roughly nine tenths of them singletons. Germline V CDR1 and CDR2: SGHNT, YYREEE (reference sequence). With 8 bases clipped from V and 0 bases from J, the junction kept 3 bases outside the gene matches. The length of the CDR3 is 13 residues. The receptor comes from a person aged 18-65 years who received the Ad26.COV2.S COVID-19 vaccine or a placebo. Material: peripheral blood, obtained in a trial of Ad26.COV2.S vaccine versus placebo. This chain uses TRBV5-4 with TRBJ2-3; 7 bases are shared with TRBD1. CDR3 in amino acids: CASTGVSTDTQYF. In DNA, the CDR3 is TGTGCCAGTACAGGGGTTAGCACAGATACGCAGTATTTT.